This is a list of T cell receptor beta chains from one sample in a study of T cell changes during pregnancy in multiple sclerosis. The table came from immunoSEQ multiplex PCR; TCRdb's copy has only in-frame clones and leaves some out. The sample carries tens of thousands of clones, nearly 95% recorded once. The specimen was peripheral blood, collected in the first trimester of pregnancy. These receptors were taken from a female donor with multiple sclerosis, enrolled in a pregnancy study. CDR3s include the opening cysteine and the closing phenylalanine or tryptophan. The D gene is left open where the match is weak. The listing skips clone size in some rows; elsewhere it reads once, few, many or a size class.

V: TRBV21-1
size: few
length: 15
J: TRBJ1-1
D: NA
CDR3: CASSKKAGLNTEAFF
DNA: TGTGCCAGCAGCAAAAAGGCAGGGCTGAACACTGAAGCTTTCTTT

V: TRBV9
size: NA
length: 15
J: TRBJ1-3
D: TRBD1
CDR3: CASTIGTGAGNTIYF
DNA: TGTGCCAGCACCATCGGGACAGGAGCTGGAAACACCATATATTTT

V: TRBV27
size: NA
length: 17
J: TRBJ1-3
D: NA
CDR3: CASSLLGGPAGGNTIYF
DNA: TGTGCCAGCAGTTTACTAGGAGGCCCGGCTGGTGGAAACACCATATATTTT

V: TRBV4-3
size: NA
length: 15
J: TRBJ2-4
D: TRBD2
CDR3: CASSLIAGGQDIQYF
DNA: TGCGCCAGCAGCCTAATAGCGGGGGGGCAGGACATTCAGTACTTC

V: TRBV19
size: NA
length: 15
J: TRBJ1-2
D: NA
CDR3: CATSPGQARAYGYTF
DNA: TGTGCCACCTCCCCGGGCCAAGCGCGGGCCTATGGCTACACCTTC

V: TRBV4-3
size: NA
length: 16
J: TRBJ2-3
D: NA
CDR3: CASSQEVAYGGATQYF
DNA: TGCGCCAGCAGCCAAGAGGTAGCGTATGGCGGGGCTACGCAGTATTTT

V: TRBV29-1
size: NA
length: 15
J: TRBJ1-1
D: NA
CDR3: CSVEGGVSSNTEAFF
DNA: TGCAGCGTTGAGGGGGGGGTTTCGTCGAACACTGAAGCTTTCTTT

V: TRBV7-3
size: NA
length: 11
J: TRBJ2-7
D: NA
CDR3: CASSPSYEQYF
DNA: TGTGCCAGCAGCCCGTCCTACGAGCAGTACTTC

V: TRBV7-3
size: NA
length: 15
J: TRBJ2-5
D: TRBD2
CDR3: CASSLSGGWQETQYF
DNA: TGTGCCAGCAGCTTATCGGGAGGTTGGCAAGAGACCCAGTACTTC

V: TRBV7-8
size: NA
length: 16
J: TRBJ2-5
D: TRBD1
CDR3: CASSLIQGVYQETQYF
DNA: TGTGCCAGCAGCTTAATACAGGGGGTATACCAAGAGACCCAGTACTTC

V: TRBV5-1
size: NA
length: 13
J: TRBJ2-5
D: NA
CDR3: CASSLGGEETQYF
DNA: TGCGCCAGCAGCTTGGGGGGAGAAGAGACCCAGTACTTC

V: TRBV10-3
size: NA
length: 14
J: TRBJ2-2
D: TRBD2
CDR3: CAISRLAGTGELFF
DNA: TGTGCCATCAGTCGACTAGCGGGGACCGGGGAGCTGTTTTTT

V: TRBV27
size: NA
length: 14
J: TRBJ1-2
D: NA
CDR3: CASSPRTGGYGYTF
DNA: TGTGCCAGCAGTCCCCGGACGGGAGGCTATGGCTACACCTTC

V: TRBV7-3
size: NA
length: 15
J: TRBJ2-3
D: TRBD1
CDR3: CASSFSPGTGRDQYF
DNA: TGTGCCAGCAGCTTCAGTCCCGGGACAGGGCGCGATCAGTATTTT

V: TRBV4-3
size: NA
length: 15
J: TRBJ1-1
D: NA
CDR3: CASSQDSTGHTEAFF
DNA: TGCGCCAGCAGCCAAGACAGTACAGGGCACACTGAAGCTTTCTTT

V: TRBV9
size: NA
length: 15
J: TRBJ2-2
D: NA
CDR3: CASSVAGGVGGELFF
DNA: TGTGCCAGCAGCGTAGCCGGGGGAGTTGGCGGGGAGCTGTTTTTT

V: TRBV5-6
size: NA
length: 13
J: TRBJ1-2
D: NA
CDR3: CASSNAGSAGYTF
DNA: TGTGCCAGCAGCAACGCAGGGTCTGCTGGCTACACCTTC

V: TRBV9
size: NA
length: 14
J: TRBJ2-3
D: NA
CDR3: CASSVGHHTDTQYF
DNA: TGTGCCAGCAGCGTCGGACACCACACAGATACGCAGTATTTT

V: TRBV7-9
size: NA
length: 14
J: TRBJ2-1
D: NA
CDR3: CASTLGQYHNEQFF
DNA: TGTGCCAGCACCTTAGGACAGTACCACAATGAGCAGTTCTTC

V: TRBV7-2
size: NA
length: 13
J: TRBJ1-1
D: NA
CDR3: CASSLEGVQRAFF
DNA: TGTGCCAGCAGCTTAGAGGGGGTTCAGAGAGCTTTCTTT

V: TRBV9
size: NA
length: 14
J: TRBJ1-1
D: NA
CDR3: CASSAIQGNTEAFF
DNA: TGTGCCAGCAGCGCGATACAGGGGAACACTGAAGCTTTCTTT

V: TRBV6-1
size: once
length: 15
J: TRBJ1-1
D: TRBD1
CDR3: CASRIQGLSNTEAFF
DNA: TGTGCCAGCAGGATACAGGGGTTATCAAACACTGAAGCTTTCTTT

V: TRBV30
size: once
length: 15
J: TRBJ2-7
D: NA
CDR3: CAWRGGGTDDYEQYF
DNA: TGTGCCTGGAGAGGGGGGGGCACCGACGACTACGAGCAGTACTTC

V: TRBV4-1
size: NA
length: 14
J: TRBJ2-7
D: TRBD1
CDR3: CASSLDRGIYEQYF
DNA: TGCGCCAGCAGCCTAGACAGGGGCATTTACGAGCAGTACTTC

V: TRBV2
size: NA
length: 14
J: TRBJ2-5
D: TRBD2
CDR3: CASSESGGQETQYF
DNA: TGTGCCAGCAGTGAATCGGGGGGCCAAGAGACCCAGTACTTC

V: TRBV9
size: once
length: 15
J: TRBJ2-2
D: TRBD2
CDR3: CASSGLAGQTGELFF
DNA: TGTGCCAGCAGCGGACTAGCGGGGCAAACCGGGGAGCTGTTTTTT